This TCR beta chain is drawn from a study of neurological immune-mediated disorders. The unsorted libraries were prepared from 2 million PBMCs (stored at -80 C). Findings of the study overall: HTLV-1-associated myelopathy showed the most TCR clonal expansion; multiple sclerosis the least, below healthy controls. No sharing of CDR3 amino acid sequences was observed among expanded clones across subjects, suggesting private repertoires in all groups.

This clonotype was detected ten times or more. Its antigen remains unidentified. The V and J ends lost 6 bases and 4 bases respectively, with 10 bases between them. From germline, CDR1 is SNHLY and CDR2 FYNNEI. This CDR3 comprises 13 residues. With 10-nucleotide random UMIs included, cDNA was synthesized by 5'RACE. MiXCR, applied by TCRdb to the 5' RACE reads, yields one record per CDR3 protein. The repertoire holds approximately 45,000 distinct CDR3 sequences, roughly 13% seen once, with 1.3% in the top ten. Sample: PBMCs. The clonotype comes from a female donor in good health. J is TRBJ1-5 and V is TRBV2; D might be TRBD1 (6 bases). Here the CDR3 reads CASRAGANQPQHF. The CDR3 region has the DNA TGTGCCAGCAGAGCAGGGGCTAATCAGCCCCAGCATTTT. Complete variable domain (other parts from reference TRBV2 and TRBJ1-5): EPEVTQTPSHQVTQMGQEVILRCVPISNHLYFYWYRQILGQKVEFLVSFYNNEISEKSEIFDDQFSVERPDGSNFTLKIRSTKLEDSAMYFCASRAGANQPQHFGDGTRLSIL.